What follows are 7 T cell receptor beta chains derived from one specimen sequenced in a study of CD8+ T cells in alopecia areata. Treatment meaning: oral pan-JAK inhibitor, 5-10 mg twice daily. Reverse transcribed after extraction, RNA yielded cDNA as the sequencing template. Libraries were prepared by immunoSEQ multiplex PCR; TCRdb keeps only in-frame clonotypes and omits some of them. The sample has 85,000 to 95,000 clones, about three quarters seen once. Material: CD8+ T cells sorted from blood, obtained at approximately week 42, from a patient treated with tofacitinib. These receptors originate from a human donor with alopecia areata.

CDR3 bases: TGTGCCAGCAGCCCAGTGGCAATTTTCGCTGGCTACACCTTC. It translates to CASSPVAIFAGYTF. The V and J genes are TRBV7-9 and TRBJ1-2; D ambiguous. V lost 5 bases and J 7 bases, leaving 17 bases between the germline ends. The CDR3 runs to 14 residues. The V gene's germline CDR1 is SEHNR and CDR2 FQNEAQ (reference sequence).

The rearrangement uses TRBV19 and TRBJ2-1; D perhaps matches TRBD2 (6 bases). V was cut by 1 base and J by 2 bases, with 9 bases left in between. CDR1 and CDR2 from the germline V gene are LNHDA and SQIVND (reference sequence). The CDR3 is 15 amino acids. The CDR3 DNA sequence: TGTGCCAGTAGTATAGGAAGCGGGCCCTACAATGAGCAGTTCTTC. It is translated as CASSIGSGPYNEQFF.

V usage is TRBV27 and J usage is TRBJ2-7, with D perhaps given as TRBD1 or TRBD2 (5 bases each). V was pared by 5 bases and J by 2 bases, with 7 bases between. CDR1 is MNHEY and CDR2 is SMNVEV in the germline V gene (reference sequence). There are 12 residues in the CDR3. CDR3 nucleotides: TGTGCCAGCAGTCCGGGGCCCTACGAGCAGTACTTC. This sequence encodes CASSPGPYEQYF.

Written as DNA, the CDR3 is TGTGCCAGCAGTTACTCGATCGGGGATTGGAACTATGGCTACACCTTC. This codes for CASSYSIGDWNYGYTF. This chain links TRBV6-5 with TRBJ1-2; no clear D gene. CDR1 is MNHEY, CDR2 SVGAGI, per germline. The V end was cut by 0 bases, the J end by 2 bases, with 13 bases between. The CDR3 spans 16 residues.

The chain uses TRBV4-3 and TRBJ1-6; 7 bases fit TRBD1. CDR3 length equals 15 residues. Germline CDR1 and CDR2: LGHNA and YSLEER. Unmatched junction bases numbered 3, after V lost 0 bases and J lost 7 bases. CDR3 residues: CASSQDETGNSPLHF. The CDR3 bases are TGCGCCAGCAGCCAAGATGAGACAGGGAATTCACCCCTCCACTTT.

The rearrangement links TRBV5-1 to TRBJ1-4, with D possibly TRBD1 on 6 matching bases. Trimming pared 0 bases from V and 8 bases from J, leaving 17 bases between. This CDR3 is 16 amino acids long. CDR1 SGHRS and CDR2 YFSETQ come from the germline V gene. The CDR3 region has the DNA TGCGCCAGCAGCTTGGAAGCTCAGGGGTTGGGCGAAAAACTGTTTTTT. This translates into CASSLEAQGLGEKLFF.

The V gene is TRBV29-1, the J gene TRBJ2-3; 8 nucleotides match TRBD2. V shed 5 bases and J 3 bases; nucleotides not matched to a gene: 13. The CDR3 loop spans 16 amino acids. Germline CDR1 reads SQVTM; CDR2 reads ANQGSEA. CDR3 DNA: TGCAGCGTTCAAAGCCGACTAGCGCCTAAGACAGATACGCAGTATTTT. Its protein is CSVQSRLAPKTDTQYF.